This entry describes one T cell receptor beta chain. Since all of the isolated RNA was reverse transcribed, expressed TCRB transcripts were what got sequenced. The table came from immunoSEQ multiplex PCR; TCRdb's copy has only in-frame clones and leaves some out. The data contain about 220,000 clones, approximately 11% of them seen just once; the ten biggest clones take up over 1%. The data derive from a study of beta chain features in type 1 diabetes. The germline V gene has CDR1 SEHNR and CDR2 FQNEAQ (reference sequence). The CDR3 runs 12 residues. V lost 0 bases and J lost 7, with 6 bases in between.

The sample taken for sequencing was central memory CD4+ T cells from blood. V is TRBV7-9 and J is TRBJ2-5, with a weak D call TRBD2 (6 bases). This TCR came from a young man in good health. The CDR3 here is CASSLAGGTQYF. CDR3 nucleotides: TGTGCCAGCAGCTTAGCCGGGGGGACCCAGTACTTC. Looking up the rest from reference TRBV7-9 and TRBJ2-5 gives the full variable domain: DTGVSQNPRHKITKRGQNVTFRCDPISEHNRLYWYRQTLGQGPEFLTYFQNEAQLEKSRLLSDRFSAERPKGSFSTLEIQRTEQGDSAMYLCASSLAGGTQYFGPGTRLLVL.